This is a list of T cell receptor beta chains from one sample in a study of human CD8 memory T cell subsets. TCRdb reprocessed the 5' RACE reads, with one entry per CDR3 protein and no DNA. This listing includes 9,500 to 12,000 distinct CDR3 sequences. The sequenced material came from CD8+ T cells from PBMCs. Receptor source: a human donor in good health. Both conserved end residues are part of each CDR3. The size of a clone is reported for some rows only, either as once, few or many, or as a class for expanded clones.

TRBV7-9	TRBJ2-3	medium-sized	CASSLDYSTDTQYF
TRBV5-1	TRBJ2-1	-	CASSLGFGGAYNEQFF
TRBV19	TRBJ1-5	medium-sized	CASSPRTFQPQHF
TRBV20-1	TRBJ1-4	-	CSATDWDLAGEKLFF
TRBV15	TRBJ2-1	-	CATEGQGIYNEQFF
TRBV6-2/TRBV6-3	TRBJ1-1	-	CASSVNTEAFF
TRBV28	TRBJ1-2	-	CASSFVSGTYQTISGGYTF
TRBV12-3/TRBV12-4	TRBJ2-3	-	CASSERGGRTDTQYF
TRBV4-1	TRBJ2-7	-	CASSQGLDYEQYF
TRBV5-1	TRBJ2-7	-	CASSSRQGDYEQYF
TRBV7-8	TRBJ2-5	medium-sized	CASSLVGLAGVGETQYF
TRBV12-3/TRBV12-4	TRBJ2-1	-	CASRRGEIPDEQFF
TRBV28	TRBJ2-2	medium-sized	CASSFTPGHSVGTGELFF